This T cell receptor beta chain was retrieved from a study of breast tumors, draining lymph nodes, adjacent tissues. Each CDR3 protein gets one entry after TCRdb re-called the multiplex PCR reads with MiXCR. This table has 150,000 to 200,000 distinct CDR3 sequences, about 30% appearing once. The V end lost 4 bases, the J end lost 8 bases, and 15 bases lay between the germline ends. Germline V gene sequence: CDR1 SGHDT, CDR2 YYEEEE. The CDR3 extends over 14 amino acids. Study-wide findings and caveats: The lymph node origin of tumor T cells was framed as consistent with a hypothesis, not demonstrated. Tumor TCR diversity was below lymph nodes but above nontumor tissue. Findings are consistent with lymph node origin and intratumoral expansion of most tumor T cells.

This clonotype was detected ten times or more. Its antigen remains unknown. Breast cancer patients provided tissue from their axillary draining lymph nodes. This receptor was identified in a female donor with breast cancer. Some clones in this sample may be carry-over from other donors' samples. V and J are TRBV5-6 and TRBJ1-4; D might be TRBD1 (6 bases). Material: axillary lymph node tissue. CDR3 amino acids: CASSPRGGGEKLFF. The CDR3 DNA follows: TGTGCCAGCAGCCCCCGAGGGGGAGGAGAAAAACTGTTTTTT.